Below are 3 T cell receptor beta chains sequenced from a single sample in a study of T cell repertoires in cytomegalovirus infection. TCRdb fed the reads into MiXCR, producing one record per CDR3 protein. The sample lists some 270,000 distinct CDR3 sequences, over 15% occurring once. The sequenced material came from CD8+ T cells from PBMCs. The receptors come from a human donor in good health (CMV status not recorded). Some clones in this sample may be carry-over from other donors' samples.

The chain has TRBV5-4 and TRBJ1-1; no reliable D call. Germline values: CDR1 SGHNT, CDR2 YYREEE (reference sequence). Trimming took off 3 bases at V and 1 base at J, with 7 bases between the two ends. This CDR3 has 13 residues. CDR3 sequence: CASSYGENTEAFF. For the CDR3, the DNA is TGTGCCAGCAGCTACGGCGAGAACACTGAAGCTTTCTTT.

The J gene is TRBJ1-1, the V gene TRBV25-1; 7 positions agree with TRBD1. Per the germline V gene, CDR1 is MGHDK and CDR2 is SYGVNS. The CDR3 consists of 15 residues. Trimming took 1 base from V and 3 from J; bases not matched to a gene: 5. The CDR3 sequence: CASSELGDRDTEAFF. The CDR3 coding sequence is TGTGCCAGCAGTGAATTGGGAGACAGGGACACTGAAGCTTTCTTT.

This clonotype was seen at least ten times. The chain uses TRBV27 and TRBJ2-3; TRBD1 matches 8 bases. Germline V gene data show CDR1 as MNHEY and CDR2 as SMNVEV (reference sequence). J gave up 0 bases and V 4 bases, and 0 bases lay outside the gene matches. The CDR3 length is 14 residues. CDR3 sequence: CASSWTGSTDTQYF. The CDR3 coding sequence is TGTGCCAGCAGTTGGACAGGGAGCACAGATACGCAGTATTTT.